A selection of T cell receptor beta chains follows, all from one sample in a study of cytomegalovirus exposure and HLA in healthy donors. Profiled with immunoSEQ multiplex PCR; TCRdb holds only in-frame clones, not every one. Found here are around 50,000 clones, approximately 95% of them singletons; the top ten hold around 8%. Material: PBMCs. Receptors originate from a woman younger than 35 in good health and CMV-seropositive. Each CDR3 is given with its conserved first and last residue. Each record gives: V gene, D gene, J gene, clone size, CDR3 DNA, CDR3 protein. The D gene is left open where the match is weak. Some rows have no size entry. The others give once, few or many, or a class for an expanded clone.

V gene: TRBV5-1; D gene: .; J gene: TRBJ2-3; clone size: .; CDR3 DNA: TGCGCCAGCAGCACACCGGACACGACAGATACGCAGTATTTT; CDR3 protein: CASSTPDTTDTQYF
V gene: TRBV30; D gene: .; J gene: TRBJ1-5; clone size: .; CDR3 DNA: TGTGCCTGGAGTCCTAAGGGCAGACAGATGTTCAATCAGCCCCAGCATTTT; CDR3 protein: CAWSPKGRQMFNQPQHF
V gene: TRBV28; D gene: TRBD1; J gene: TRBJ1-5; clone size: .; CDR3 DNA: TGTGCCAGCAGTGGGTACAGGGGCGAGGATCAGCCCCAGCATTTT; CDR3 protein: CASSGYRGEDQPQHF
V gene: TRBV14; D gene: .; J gene: TRBJ2-2; clone size: .; CDR3 DNA: TGTGCCAGCAGCCAAGACAACAGGGACGGGGAGCTGTTTTTT; CDR3 protein: CASSQDNRDGELFF
V gene: TRBV15; D gene: TRBD1; J gene: TRBJ1-6; clone size: .; CDR3 DNA: TGTGCCACCAGCGGGGGACAGGGTGGAGGATCACCCCTCCACTTT; CDR3 protein: CATSGGQGGGSPLHF
V gene: TRBV28; D gene: .; J gene: TRBJ2-7; clone size: .; CDR3 DNA: TGTGCCAGCAGTAGGAGGGCCGAGCAGTACTTC; CDR3 protein: CASSRRAEQYF
V gene: TRBV7-9; D gene: TRBD1; J gene: TRBJ1-4; clone size: .; CDR3 DNA: TGTGCCAGCAGCTTAGCGGACAGGGATGCTGAAAAACTGTTTTTT; CDR3 protein: CASSLADRDAEKLFF
V gene: TRBV30; D gene: .; J gene: TRBJ1-4; clone size: .; CDR3 DNA: TGTGCCTGGAGTACAGGATTTTATAATGAAAAACTGTTTTTT; CDR3 protein: CAWSTGFYNEKLFF
V gene: TRBV5-5; D gene: .; J gene: TRBJ1-5; clone size: .; CDR3 DNA: TGTGCCAGCAGCCCCACCTATAGCAATCAGCCCCAGCATTTT; CDR3 protein: CASSPTYSNQPQHF
V gene: TRBV30; D gene: .; J gene: TRBJ1-3; clone size: .; CDR3 DNA: TGTGCCTGGAGCCCCCCCGCGGGGGGAAACACCATATATTTT; CDR3 protein: CAWSPPAGGNTIYF
V gene: TRBV27; D gene: .; J gene: TRBJ2-1; clone size: .; CDR3 DNA: TGTGCCAGCAGTCACGGAGAGGGGGTTAACAATGAGCAGTTCTTC; CDR3 protein: CASSHGEGVNNEQFF
V gene: TRBV5-1; D gene: .; J gene: TRBJ1-1; clone size: .; CDR3 DNA: TGCGCCAGCAGTGTCCAGGGGCGAAACACTGAAGCTTTCTTT; CDR3 protein: CASSVQGRNTEAFF
V gene: TRBV6-6; D gene: .; J gene: TRBJ2-7; clone size: .; CDR3 DNA: TGTGCCAGCAGTTACTCGAGACAGATCTCCTACGAGCAGTACTTC; CDR3 protein: CASSYSRQISYEQYF
V gene: TRBV4-3; D gene: .; J gene: TRBJ1-5; clone size: .; CDR3 DNA: TGCGCCAGCAGCCAAGAAGGTACGGGGAATCAGCCCCAGCATTTT; CDR3 protein: CASSQEGTGNQPQHF
V gene: TRBV28; D gene: TRBD1; J gene: TRBJ1-4; clone size: .; CDR3 DNA: TGTGCCAGCAGTGCCCGGGACAGGGGTAATGAAAAACTGTTTTTT; CDR3 protein: CASSARDRGNEKLFF
V gene: TRBV19; D gene: .; J gene: TRBJ1-5; clone size: .; CDR3 DNA: TGTGCCAGTAGTATTAGCGGCAGGACCTCCCAGCCCCAGCATTTT; CDR3 protein: CASSISGRTSQPQHF
V gene: TRBV7-7; D gene: .; J gene: TRBJ2-7; clone size: .; CDR3 DNA: TGTGCTAGCAGCTTAGACCAGGGAAGCTCCTACGAGCAGTACTTC; CDR3 protein: CASSLDQGSSYEQYF
V gene: TRBV5-4; D gene: TRBD1; J gene: TRBJ2-7; clone size: .; CDR3 DNA: TGTGCCAGCAGCCTGCCGACAGGGGCTCAGTACTTC; CDR3 protein: CASSLPTGAQYF
V gene: TRBV11-2; D gene: TRBD2; J gene: TRBJ2-7; clone size: .; CDR3 DNA: TGTGCCAGCAGCTCAATACGGGAGGTCGGGCAGTACTTC; CDR3 protein: CASSSIREVGQYF
V gene: TRBV28; D gene: .; J gene: TRBJ2-5; clone size: .; CDR3 DNA: TGTGCCAGCAGTTTATATCGGGAGACCCAGTACTTC; CDR3 protein: CASSLYRETQYF
V gene: TRBV5-1; D gene: TRBD1; J gene: TRBJ2-5; clone size: .; CDR3 DNA: TGCGCCAGCAGCTCCCGACAGGGGGGGGCGGAGACCCAGTACTTC; CDR3 protein: CASSSRQGGAETQYF
V gene: TRBV30; D gene: .; J gene: TRBJ1-5; clone size: .; CDR3 DNA: TGTGCCTGGAGTGTACAAGGAGGTCCGCCCCAGCATTTT; CDR3 protein: CAWSVQGGPPQHF
V gene: TRBV7-9; D gene: .; J gene: TRBJ1-5; clone size: .; CDR3 DNA: TGTGCCAGCAGCTTAGGAGGCGGGGATCAGCCCCAGCATTTT; CDR3 protein: CASSLGGGDQPQHF
V gene: TRBV14; D gene: TRBD1; J gene: TRBJ1-4; clone size: .; CDR3 DNA: TGTGCCAGCAGCCAAGATACAGGGGGTAATGAAAAACTGTTTTTT; CDR3 protein: CASSQDTGGNEKLFF
V gene: TRBV7-9; D gene: TRBD1; J gene: TRBJ2-7; clone size: .; CDR3 DNA: TGTGCCAGCAGCACCTTGCCGGGACAGGGGACCCCCTACGAGCAGTACTTC; CDR3 protein: CASSTLPGQGTPYEQYF
V gene: TRBV6-1; D gene: TRBD1; J gene: TRBJ1-5; clone size: .; CDR3 DNA: TGTGCCAGCAGTGACCGGGACAGGGGGCGGCCCCAGCATTTT; CDR3 protein: CASSDRDRGRPQHF
V gene: TRBV6-5; D gene: TRBD2; J gene: TRBJ2-3; clone size: .; CDR3 DNA: TGTGCCAGCAGTTACTCGCCGGGAGGTGGCACAGATACGCAGTATTTT; CDR3 protein: CASSYSPGGGTDTQYF
V gene: TRBV11-2; D gene: .; J gene: TRBJ2-1; clone size: .; CDR3 DNA: TGTGCCAGCAGCCGAGGGAGTGAGCAGTTCTTC; CDR3 protein: CASSRGSEQFF
V gene: TRBV6-5; D gene: TRBD2; J gene: TRBJ2-1; clone size: .; CDR3 DNA: TGTGCCAGCAGTCACGGGACTAGCGGGTACAATGAGCAGTTCTTC; CDR3 protein: CASSHGTSGYNEQFF
V gene: TRBV5-4; D gene: TRBD2; J gene: TRBJ2-7; clone size: .; CDR3 DNA: TGTGCCAGCAGCCCATCGGGACTAGCGCGCGAGCAGTACTTC; CDR3 protein: CASSPSGLAREQYF
V gene: TRBV6-1; D gene: TRBD1; J gene: TRBJ2-2; clone size: .; CDR3 DNA: TGTGCCAGCAGCCGACAGGGGACGGGTGGCGGGGAGCTGTTTTTT; CDR3 protein: CASSRQGTGGGELFF
V gene: TRBV28; D gene: TRBD1; J gene: TRBJ1-5; clone size: .; CDR3 DNA: TGTGCCAGCAGATACCCGGGACAGGGAAATCAGCCCCAGCATTTT; CDR3 protein: CASRYPGQGNQPQHF
V gene: TRBV6-1; D gene: TRBD1; J gene: TRBJ2-3; clone size: few; CDR3 DNA: TGTGCCAGCAGTGACCAGACAGGGATGGATACGCAGTATTTT; CDR3 protein: CASSDQTGMDTQYF
V gene: TRBV7-9; D gene: TRBD2; J gene: TRBJ2-1; clone size: .; CDR3 DNA: TGTGCCAGCAGCCCACTTCAGACTAGCGCCTACAATGAGCAGTTCTTC; CDR3 protein: CASSPLQTSAYNEQFF
V gene: TRBV5-6; D gene: TRBD2; J gene: TRBJ2-7; clone size: .; CDR3 DNA: TGTGCCAGCAGCTTGGGTCCTAGCGGGGCCTACGAGCAGTACTTC; CDR3 protein: CASSLGPSGAYEQYF
V gene: TRBV29-1; D gene: .; J gene: TRBJ1-4; clone size: .; CDR3 DNA: TGCAGCGTTGTAGGGGCTAGGGAAAAACTGTTTTTT; CDR3 protein: CSVVGAREKLFF
V gene: TRBV7-9; D gene: TRBD2; J gene: TRBJ2-1; clone size: few; CDR3 DNA: TGTGCCAGCAGCCCCAGGTGGACTAGCGGGAACGGTGAGCAGTTCTTC; CDR3 protein: CASSPRWTSGNGEQFF
V gene: TRBV7-9; D gene: .; J gene: TRBJ2-5; clone size: .; CDR3 DNA: TGTGCCAGCAGCTTACTGGCGGGTCATGGGTACTTC; CDR3 protein: CASSLLAGHGYF
V gene: TRBV5-8; D gene: .; J gene: TRBJ1-2; clone size: .; CDR3 DNA: TGTGCCAGCAGCTCCGGACAGAACCTGATCTATGGCTACACCTTC; CDR3 protein: CASSSGQNLIYGYTF
V gene: TRBV7-8; D gene: TRBD1; J gene: TRBJ2-7; clone size: .; CDR3 DNA: TGTGCCAGCAGCAGGGACAGTGGGCTTTACGAGCAGTACTTC; CDR3 protein: CASSRDSGLYEQYF
V gene: TRBV6-1; D gene: .; J gene: TRBJ2-7; clone size: once; CDR3 DNA: TGTGCCAGCACGAGGTCAGCGTACGAGCAGTACTTC; CDR3 protein: CASTRSAYEQYF
V gene: TRBV28; D gene: .; J gene: TRBJ1-4; clone size: .; CDR3 DNA: TGTGCCAGCAGACCAACAGGGCTGGGTGAAAAACTGTTTTTT; CDR3 protein: CASRPTGLGEKLFF
V gene: TRBV12-5; D gene: TRBD1; J gene: TRBJ1-5; clone size: .; CDR3 DNA: TGTGCTAGTGGTTTGGTTCAGGGGGTCGTATCTCCCCAGCATTTT; CDR3 protein: CASGLVQGVVSPQHF
V gene: TRBV5-1; D gene: .; J gene: TRBJ1-4; clone size: .; CDR3 DNA: TGCGCCAGCAGCTTGGGGCAGGGACAAGCGAAAAAACTGTTTTTT; CDR3 protein: CASSLGQGQAKKLFF
V gene: TRBV7-6; D gene: .; J gene: TRBJ2-7; clone size: .; CDR3 DNA: TGTGCCAAGGACACGGCACCCGACGAGCAGTACTTC; CDR3 protein: CAKDTAPDEQYF